This TCR beta chain was observed in a study of T cells in Graves' hyperthyroidism and ophthalmopathy. Clinical symptoms, serum thyroxine, TRAb, thyroid ultrasound and orbital computed tomography informed diagnoses. Amplification targeted TCR beta CDR3 regions from RNA transcripts. Primed by the HTBI set, a first-round RT-PCR was run on the TCR CDR3. Each CDR3 protein is one row after TCRdb ran MiXCR on the multiplex PCR reads. The top ten clones hold roughly 44% of a sample with around 200,000 distinct CDR3 sequences, about 16% of them seen once. The specimen sequenced was blood. This receptor was taken from a man aged 35 to 55 with Graves' hyperthyroidism.

The CDR3 DNA follows: TGTGCCAGCAGTACCTCTCGCGGACTTAGTTCCGCACCAGATACGCAGTATTTT. Protein product: CASSTSRGLSSAPDTQYF. The V gene is TRBV27, the J gene TRBJ2-3, with D possibly matching TRBD2 (5 bases). CDR1 is MNHEY and CDR2 is SMNVEV in the germline V gene (reference sequence). The CDR3 is made up of 18 amino acids. V gave up 5 bases and J gave up 4 bases, with 25 bases separating them.